In its sample, the clone carrying this T cell receptor beta chain was seen a few times. What it recognizes is unknown. The sample belongs to a study of T cell responses to AZD1222 COVID-19 vaccine. Study at large: Pooled together were second doses at about 4 or about 12 weeks. The study's findings and limits: Just a handful of people given AZD1222 tested seropositive at baseline. Spike-specific TCRs gained breadth and depth after people received two AZD1222 doses. All repertoire sampling was performed exclusively after the peak T cell response.

Trimming cost V 0 bases and J 3 bases; bases outside gene matches: 6. The CDR3 is made up of 17 amino acids. Germline V gene data show CDR1 as SGHTA and CDR2 as FQGNSA. Produced via immunoSEQ multiplex PCR; TCRdb's table is partial and in-frame only. The sample records 85,000 to 100,000 clones, roughly 80% being singletons. The sequencing used peripheral blood, collected on day 0 of AZD1222 vaccination. V and J are TRBV7-2 and TRBJ2-7; 12 nucleotides align to TRBD2. The sequence was collected from an adult in good health. CDR3 DNA: TGTGCCAGCAGCTTAGCGACTAGCGGGAGTCGGGGCTACGAGCAGTACTTC. Translation: CASSLATSGSRGYEQYF.